What follows are 9 T cell receptor beta chains derived from one specimen sequenced in a study of T-cell reconstitution after alpha-beta-depleted transplantation in children. Researchers prepared the TCRbeta library using unique molecular identifiers, the study reports. TCRdb re-called the PCR reads through MiXCR, storing one row per CDR3 protein. This table holds 500,000 to 650,000 distinct CDR3 sequences, under 15% found once. The sample in question was PBMCs, mostly from graft donor cells, obtained 360 days after TCRalphabeta/CD19-depleted stem cell transplant. These receptors came from a male patient younger than 18 who had a stem cell transplant for acute myeloid leukemia, so the T cells may come from the graft donor.

This chain uses TRBV10-3 with TRBJ2-5, with D unclear. Germline CDR1 ENHRY, CDR2 SYGVKD. This CDR3 region has 11 residues. V was trimmed by 6 bases and J by 7 bases, leaving 9 bases between them. The CDR3 bases are TGTGCCATCAGATATGGCGGGACCCAGTACTTC. Amino acids: CAIRYGGTQYF.

The chain is built from TRBV28 and TRBJ2-3, with D unresolved. V lost 5 bases to trimming and J lost 2 bases, with 11 bases between them. CDR1 and CDR2 (germline): MDHEN, SYDVKM. The CDR3 covers 14 residues. In DNA, the CDR3 is TGTGCCAGCAGTGCACCGACACCCACAGATACGCAGTATTTT. Its translation: CASSAPTPTDTQYF.

This clonotype occurred many times. The CDR3 region has the DNA TGCGCCAGCAGCTTAAAGACTAGCGGGCAAGAGACCCAGTACTTC. Translating gives CASSLKTSGQETQYF. The chain links TRBV5-1 to TRBJ2-5, with TRBD2 identical over 10 bases. The CDR3 is made up of 15 amino acids. Unmatched junction bases numbered 3, after V lost 2 bases and J lost 2 bases. Germline V gene sequence: CDR1 SGHRS, CDR2 YFSETQ.

Only a few counts were recorded for this clonotype. The rearrangement uses TRBV20-1 and TRBJ2-5, with D perhaps TRBD1 (6 bases). Per germline, CDR1 DFQATT and CDR2 SNEGSKA (reference sequence). Trimming took 5 bases from V and 2 from J, leaving 21 bases between them. The CDR3 contains 16 residues. The CDR3 region has the DNA TGCAGTGCTGGGGAGAGGGGACATTACCCTCAAGAGACCCAGTACTTC. Its translation: CSAGERGHYPQETQYF.

This clonotype occurred a few times. This chain joins TRBV5-6 and TRBJ2-5, with 7 bases lining up with TRBD1. V lost 2 bases and J lost 2; bases outside the gene matches: 3. The CDR3 is 14 amino acids. Germline values: CDR1 SGHDT, CDR2 YYEEEE. DNA for the CDR3: TGTGCCAGCAGCTTAACAGGGGTTCAAGAGACCCAGTACTTC. Translation gives CASSLTGVQETQYF.

This clonotype was seen at least ten times. The V gene is TRBV28, the J gene TRBJ2-2; D remains ambiguous. V was cut by 3 bases and J by 3 bases, with 14 bases left in between. Per the germline V gene, CDR1 is MDHEN and CDR2 is SYDVKM. The CDR3 is made up of 16 amino acids. The CDR3: CASSFPKSTDTGELFF. CDR3 nucleotides: TGTGCCAGCAGTTTTCCTAAGAGTACTGACACCGGGGAGCTGTTTTTT.

This clonotype was counted at least ten times. V is TRBV6-2 or TRBV6-3 and J is TRBJ2-2; maybe TRBD2 (6 bases). V lost 2 bases, J lost 0 bases, and 7 bases lay in between. Germline loops: CDR1 MNHEY, CDR2 SVGEGT. This CDR3 contains 15 residues. This chain's CDR3 is CASSYPSANTGELFF. The CDR3 region has the DNA TGTGCCAGCAGTTACCCTAGCGCGAACACCGGGGAGCTGTTTTTT.

This clonotype was seen a few times. The J gene is TRBJ2-1, the V gene TRBV20-1; D is possibly TRBD1 or TRBD2 (5 bases each). The CDR3 is 13 residues long. V lost 2 bases, J lost 5 bases, and 10 bases lay in between. CDR1 is DFQATT, CDR2 SNEGSKA, per germline (reference sequence). The CDR3 DNA is TGCAGTGCTAGACCGGGGCCAAACAATGAGCAGTTCTTC. It yields the protein CSARPGPNNEQFF.

This clonotype has only a few counts. CDR3 sequence: CASGPHHNEQFF. The CDR3 DNA reads TGTGCTAGTGGTCCGCACCACAATGAGCAGTTCTTC. The rearrangement uses TRBV12-5 and TRBJ2-1; no firm D call. The germline V and J ends were trimmed by 5 bases and 5 bases, with 7 bases remaining between them. CDR1 is LGHNT and CDR2 is FRNRAP in the germline V gene. The CDR3 is 12 residues long.